This section outlines one T cell receptor beta chain sequence together with its context. The antigen it binds to is not known. No much larger clone is present one base from it, and per-base qualities are unavailable. The library was generated by PCR. Sequencing instrument: Illumina HiSeq 2500. TCR library preparation used molecular barcoding, with unique molecular identifiers applied to normalize quantification of the TCRbeta repertoire. The raw public reads went through TCRdb reprocessing: fastp at Q25, MiXCR clone calling, in-frame beta chains kept. Each CDR3 protein gets just one entry, which takes the most common genes and DNA from the rows behind it. The sample table holds 230,000 or so distinct CDR3 sequences, of which about 11% were seen once. 2.6% of the sample comes from the top ten. This sample is part of a study of T-cell reconstitution after alpha-beta-depleted transplantation in children listed by TCRdb under 2016. About the study as a whole: T-cell immune reconstitution after TCRalphabeta/CD19-depleted allogeneic hematopoietic cell transplantation in children was quantitatively tracked in the study by means of TCR repertoire profiling.

Deletion took 3 bases off V and 6 bases off J, with a span of 18 bases between the germline ends. Taken from cysteine to phenylalanine, the CDR3 has 15 residues. Here the CDR3 DNA is all that survives: 45 bases in frame from base 1. The germline V gene sets CDR1 to MDHEN and CDR2 to SYDVKM. This receptor chain uses TRBV28 and TRBJ2-7; possibly the D gene is TRBD1, per 6 matching bases. The sequence came from a human donor who donated a stem cell graft to a child with acute lymphoblastic leukemia. The input for sequencing was PBMCs from the stem cell graft donor, taken from the stem cell graft. CDR3 reads: CASSFSGAILSEQYF. The nucleotide sequence reads as follows: TGTGCCAGCAGTTTTTCAGGGGCCATACTGTCCGAGCAGTACTTC.